Shown below are 19 T cell receptor beta chains from a single sample sequenced in a study of OX40 agonist ivuxolimab in advanced cancers. Using immunoSEQ multiplex PCR, the repertoire was profiled, and TCRdb retains in-frame clones only, with some absent. The sample has 45,000 to 50,000 clones, about 89% seen once. The sequencing here drew on CD4+ or CD8+ T cells sorted from blood, taken in a trial of the OX40 agonist ivuxolimab. Receptors originate from an adult with an advanced solid tumor such as melanoma, head and neck, liver or kidney cancer.

The V call is TRBV27, the J call TRBJ1-1, with D possibly being TRBD1 (6 bases). This CDR3 contains 14 residues. The V end lost 6 bases, the J end lost 7 bases, and 18 bases lay between the germline ends. CDR1 is MNHEY, CDR2 SMNVEV, per germline (reference sequence). The chain's CDR3 is CASSRWGGRFEAFF. The CDR3 bases are TGTGCCAGCAGCCGGTGGGGGGGGCGTTTTGAAGCTTTCTTT.

The chain employs TRBV4-1 and TRBJ1-2, with D perhaps matching TRBD1 (6 bases). Germline CDR1 MGHRA, CDR2 YSYEKL. The CDR3 consists of 14 residues. Trimming removed 1 base from V and 7 bases from J, with 13 bases in between. The CDR3 coding sequence is TGCGCCAGCAGCCAAGTTGCAGGGGCTGCTGGCTACACCTTC. The encoded protein is CASSQVAGAAGYTF.

V is TRBV7-2 and J is TRBJ1-2; the match to TRBD1 covers 9 bases. The junction had 9 bases not matched to a gene; V was cut back by 1 base and J by 6 bases. The CDR3 contains 16 residues. The germline gives CDR1 SGHTA, CDR2 FQGNSA. The CDR3 sequence: CASSLVFPGQGDGYTF. In nucleotides, the CDR3 is TGTGCCAGCAGCTTAGTTTTTCCGGGACAGGGAGATGGCTACACCTTC.

The chain combines TRBV28 with TRBJ2-3, with 10 bases identical to TRBD2. Germline CDR1 and CDR2: MDHEN and SYDVKM. This CDR3 is 18 amino acids long. V lost 9 bases to trimming and J lost 4 bases; unmatched junction nucleotides: 19. The CDR3 coding sequence is TGTGCCAGTAGTATCGCGGCTAGCGGGAGAGGGTTCGCAGATACGCAGTATTTT. This codes for CASSIAASGRGFADTQYF. The variable domain in full, with the rest retrieved from reference TRBV28 and TRBJ2-3, is DVKVTQSSRYLVKRTGEKVFLECVQDMDHENMFWYRQDPGLGLRLIYFSYDVKMKEKGDIPEGYSVSREKKERFSLILESASTNQTSMYLCASSIAASGRGFADTQYFGPGTRLTVL.

The chain joins TRBV30 to TRBJ2-5, with D uncertain. Per germline, CDR1 GTSNPN and CDR2 SVGIG (reference sequence). The CDR3 is 13 residues long. Trimming removed 4 bases at V and 0 bases at J, with 9 bases between. The CDR3 loop reads CAWIPADQETQYF. The CDR3 region has the DNA TGTGCCTGGATACCGGCGGACCAAGAGACCCAGTACTTC.

The chain joins TRBV2 to TRBJ1-1; no firm D call. Germline V gene lookup returns CDR1 SNHLY and CDR2 FYNNEI. The CDR3 has 15 amino acids. V gave up 1 base and J gave up 0 bases, with 9 bases separating them. As DNA, the CDR3 is TGTGCCAGCAGTGAAGGAGTGGGAATGAACACTGAAGCTTTCTTT. This sequence encodes CASSEGVGMNTEAFF.

This clone occurred once. V usage is TRBV9 and J usage is TRBJ1-4; no definite D call. The CDR3 is made up of 14 amino acids. Trimming removed 3 bases from V and 4 bases from J, with 10 bases in between. Germline CDR1 SGDLS, CDR2 YYNGEE. The CDR3, as DNA: TGTGCCAGCAGCGAAGACGGTGGTAATGAAAAACTGTTTTTT. Encoded protein: CASSEDGGNEKLFF.

V and J are TRBV2 and TRBJ2-7, with TRBD1 matching 8 bases. The V gene's germline CDR1 is SNHLY and CDR2 FYNNEI. The CDR3 has 12 amino acids. After removal of 9 bases from V and 2 bases from J, the junction contained 3 bases not matched to a gene. In nucleotides, the CDR3 is TGTGCCAGTCAGGGGGCCACCTACGAGCAGTACTTC. Amino acid sequence: CASQGATYEQYF.

The chain carries TRBV6-5 and TRBJ2-7; 7 nucleotides match TRBD1. CDR3 length: 15 amino acids. CDR1 is MNHEY, CDR2 SVGAGI, per germline. V trimming: 0 bases; J trimming: 4 bases; junction bases outside the gene matches: 6. The CDR3: CASSYSMPGGYEQYF. In nucleotides, the CDR3 is TGTGCCAGCAGTTACTCGATGCCAGGGGGTTACGAGCAGTACTTC.

The chain couples TRBV28 to TRBJ2-7; D not certain. CDR3 length: 15 amino acids. Germline V gene lookup returns CDR1 MDHEN and CDR2 SYDVKM. Deletions cut 6 bases from V and 6 bases from J, with 21 bases between. CDR3 region: CASRTPFSVSGEQYF. The CDR3 nucleotides read TGTGCCAGCAGGACCCCCTTCTCTGTCTCGGGCGAGCAGTACTTC. The variable domain in full, completed from reference TRBV28 and TRBJ2-7, reads DVKVTQSSRYLVKRTGEKVFLECVQDMDHENMFWYRQDPGLGLRLIYFSYDVKMKEKGDIPEGYSVSREKKERFSLILESASTNQTSMYLCASRTPFSVSGEQYFGPGTRLTVT.

In this sample, this clone turned up once. This chain connects TRBV30 to TRBJ1-2, with D uncertain. Per the germline V gene, CDR1 is GTSNPN and CDR2 is SVGIG (reference sequence). The CDR3 length is 15 residues. V lost 3 bases and J 2 bases, leaving 16 bases between the germline ends. The CDR3 DNA reads as TGTGCCTGGAGCGGGCCGGGCTCTGAAAACTATGGCTACACCTTC. Encoded protein: CAWSGPGSENYGYTF.

This clone showed up just once. The V call is TRBV30, the J call TRBJ2-1; a weak D match, TRBD2 (6 bases). The CDR3 is 14 residues long. The germline V gene has CDR1 GTSNPN and CDR2 SVGIG (reference sequence). Trimming took off 8 bases at V and 5 bases at J, with 19 bases between the two ends. In DNA form, the CDR3 reads TGTGCCCTGGGAGGAATAGCGTGGGACAATGAGCAGTTCTTC. Amino acid sequence: CALGGIAWDNEQFF. Filled out from reference TRBV30 and TRBJ2-1, the complete variable domain reads SQTIHQWPATLVQPVGSPLSLECTVEGTSNPNLYWYRQAAGRGLQLLFYSVGIGQISSEVPQNLSASRPQDRQFILSSKKLLLSDSGFYLCALGGIAWDNEQFFGPGTRLTVL.

This chain connects TRBV19 to TRBJ1-2, with D maybe TRBD1 (5 bases). This CDR3 is built from 14 residues. Germline V gives CDR1 LNHDA, CDR2 SQIVND (reference sequence). With 9 bases removed from V and 3 bases from J, the gap between germline ends came to 17 bases. The CDR3 reads CASGHFLSDYGYTF. CDR3 in DNA: TGTGCCAGCGGACATTTCTTATCGGACTATGGCTACACCTTC.

The genes are TRBV15 and TRBJ2-1; D gene unclear. Trimming left V 8 bases short and J 5 bases short, with 7 bases between. This CDR3 spans 11 amino acids. Germline CDR1 LNHNV, CDR2 YYDKDF (reference sequence). The CDR3 region has the DNA TGTGCCACCCGAGTTGACAATGAGCAGTTCTTC. Translating gives CATRVDNEQFF.

The chain has TRBV5-4 and TRBJ2-1; 10 nucleotides align to TRBD1. The CDR3 runs to 15 residues. V dropped 5 bases and J dropped 5; count of bases not matched to a gene: 7. Germline V gene lookup returns CDR1 SGHNT and CDR2 YYREEE (reference sequence). In nucleotides, the CDR3 is TGTGCCAGCAGGGCCACCGGGACAGGGGACAATGAGCAGTTCTTC. As protein: CASRATGTGDNEQFF.

This chain links TRBV4-2 with TRBJ2-5, with 9 positions matching TRBD2. From germline, CDR1 is LGHNA and CDR2 YNFKEQ. The CDR3 is 14 amino acids. V was clipped by 2 bases and J by 5 bases; unmatched bases: 3. CDR3 in DNA: TGTGCCAGCAGCCAAAGACTAGCGGAGGAGACCCAGTACTTC. Residues: CASSQRLAEETQYF.

The table lists this clone with a count of one. This sequence joins TRBV30 and TRBJ2-7; TRBD2 might be the D (5 bases). The germline V gene encodes CDR1 GTSNPN and CDR2 SVGIG (reference sequence). The CDR3 is 14 residues long. Trimming cost V 0 bases and J 3 bases, with 12 bases left between them. The CDR3 region has the DNA TGTGCCTGGAGTGTAGAGGGCCAGCTCTACGAGCAGTACTTC. Protein product: CAWSVEGQLYEQYF.

This clone was seen only a few times. The V call is TRBV13, the J call TRBJ1-5; D is ambiguous. The CDR3 totals 12 residues. Deletions cut 3 bases from V and 6 bases from J, with 6 bases between. Germline values: CDR1 PRHDT, CDR2 FYEKMQ (reference sequence). In DNA form, the CDR3 reads TGTGCCAGCAGCTTCCCAGGTCAGCCCCAGCATTTT. Residues: CASSFPGQPQHF.

This clone was seen only once. The chain uses TRBV28 and TRBJ2-5, with D maybe TRBD2 (6 bases). The CDR3 runs 16 residues. Per germline, CDR1 MDHEN and CDR2 SYDVKM. Trimming took off 6 bases at V and 5 bases at J, with 22 bases between the two ends. DNA of the CDR3: TGTGCCAGCAGGGCACTTATGGGACTGACGAAGGAGACCCAGTACTTC. Its protein product is CASRALMGLTKETQYF.